These 11 T cell receptor beta chains originate from one sample sequenced in a study of blood T cell repertoires in COVID-19. Data came from immunoSEQ multiplex PCR; TCRdb stores just in-frame clones and leaves some out. The data show 130,000 to 150,000 clones, 80% to 90% seen once. The sample was peripheral blood. The source is a man aged 18 to 35 with COVID-19, enrolled during active disease.

Worth noting for this clone: The same CDR3 can be traced to other DNA sequences in this sample. This chain joins TRBV12-3 or TRBV12-4 and TRBJ2-7; D ambiguous. Trimming cost V 3 bases and J 4 bases, with 7 bases left between them. This CDR3 spans 12 amino acids. In DNA form, the CDR3 reads TGTGCCAGCAGTTTCCAGGTTTACGAGCAGTACTTC. Translated: CASSFQVYEQYF.

The chain carries TRBV2 and TRBJ1-5; 7 bases fit TRBD1. The CDR3 sequence is 14 residues long. Germline CDR1 SNHLY, CDR2 FYNNEI. The V segment lost 6 bases and the J segment 4 bases; nucleotides outside the gene matches: 6. In nucleotides, the CDR3 is TGTGCCAGCAGACCAGGGGGGCTGAATCAGCCCCAGCATTTT. Encoded protein: CASRPGGLNQPQHF.

This rearrangement joins TRBV5-1 to TRBJ1-1, with TRBD1 matching over 7 bases. V was pared by 3 bases and J by 7 bases, with 6 bases of the junction left unmatched. The CDR3 spans 13 residues. Germline CDR1 reads SGHRS; CDR2 reads YFSETQ. Here the CDR3 DNA reads TGCGCCAGCAGCTCGGAGACAGGGTATGAAGCTTTCTTT. Its protein is CASSSETGYEAFF.

The CDR3 region is CASSLAGGRNTEAFF. The CDR3 DNA reads as TGTGCCAGCAGCTTGGCCGGAGGGCGGAACACTGAAGCTTTCTTT. This chain connects TRBV5-6 to TRBJ1-1; D is uncertain. Trimming removed 0 bases from V and 1 base from J, with 10 bases in between. Per the germline V gene, CDR1 is SGHDT and CDR2 is YYEEEE. This CDR3 has 15 residues. Supplemented by reference TRBV5-6 and TRBJ1-1, the full variable domain reads DAGVTQSPTHLIKTRGQQVTLRCSPKSGHDTVSWYQQALGQGPQFIFQYYEEEERQRGNFPDRFSGHQFPNYSSELNVNALLLGDSALYLCASSLAGGRNTEAFFGQGTRLTVV.

The chain couples TRBV7-8 to TRBJ2-2; 7 bases agree with TRBD1. J lost 1 base, V lost 5 bases, and 4 bases had no gene match. Germline CDR1 is SGHVS and CDR2 is FQNEAQ. The CDR3 contains 15 residues. The CDR3 reads CASSRRQGNTGELFF. CDR3 sequence (DNA): TGTGCCAGCAGCCGCCGACAGGGGAACACCGGGGAGCTGTTTTTT.

The gene calls are TRBV29-1 and TRBJ1-4; D possibly corresponds to TRBD1 (6 bases). The germline V gene has CDR1 SQVTM and CDR2 ANQGSEA. The CDR3 is made up of 13 amino acids. CDR3 DNA sequence: TGCAGTACAGGGCTTGCGACTAATGAAAAACTGTTTTTT. It translates to CSTGLATNEKLFF.

This clone was seen more than once but under ten times. The chain combines TRBV5-1 with TRBJ2-5, with D hard to call. This CDR3 contains 13 residues. The germline V gene has CDR1 SGHRS and CDR2 YFSETQ. V was trimmed by 0 bases and J by 5 bases, leaving 8 bases between them. Written as DNA, the CDR3 is TGCGCCAGCAGCTTGGCAATGGCCGAGACCCAGTACTTC. It is translated as CASSLAMAETQYF.

The chain links TRBV7-7 to TRBJ2-2; D is possibly TRBD2 (5 bases). The CDR3 extends over 15 amino acids. The ends were cut back, 1 base at V and 6 bases at J, with 12 bases in the middle. Germline V gives CDR1 SSHAT, CDR2 FNYEAQ (reference sequence). CDR3 loop: CASSLESGGAGELFF. In nucleotides, the CDR3 is TGTGCCAGCAGCTTAGAAAGCGGCGGTGCCGGGGAGCTGTTTTTT.

V is TRBV6-2 or TRBV6-3 and J is TRBJ2-7, with 8 positions matching TRBD1. Germline V gene data show CDR1 as MNHEY and CDR2 as SVGEGT. Germline trimming cut 0 bases from V and 0 bases from J; bases unmatched to any gene: 7. The CDR3 has 17 amino acids. As DNA, the CDR3 is TGTGCCAGCAGTTACTCGACGAGGGACAGGAGCTCCTACGAGCAGTACTTC. This codes for CASSYSTRDRSSYEQYF.

The chain links TRBV7-2 to TRBJ1-5; 9 bases match TRBD1. The V gene's germline CDR1 is SGHTA and CDR2 FQGNSA. The V segment lost 4 bases and the J segment 1 base; nucleotides outside the gene matches: 2. The CDR3 contains 15 residues. The CDR3, as DNA: TGTGCCAGCAGCTGGACAGGGGAGAGCAATCAGCCCCAGCATTTT. Translating gives CASSWTGESNQPQHF.

The rearrangement links TRBV9 to TRBJ2-2, with TRBD1 matching over 7 bases. Germline V gene lookup returns CDR1 SGDLS and CDR2 YYNGEE. The ends lost 6 bases at V and 6 bases at J; junction bases unmatched: 8. The CDR3 sequence is 14 residues long. CDR3 DNA sequence: TGTGCCAGCACCGGATCAGGGGGACCCGGGGAGCTGTTTTTT. This encodes CASTGSGGPGELFF.